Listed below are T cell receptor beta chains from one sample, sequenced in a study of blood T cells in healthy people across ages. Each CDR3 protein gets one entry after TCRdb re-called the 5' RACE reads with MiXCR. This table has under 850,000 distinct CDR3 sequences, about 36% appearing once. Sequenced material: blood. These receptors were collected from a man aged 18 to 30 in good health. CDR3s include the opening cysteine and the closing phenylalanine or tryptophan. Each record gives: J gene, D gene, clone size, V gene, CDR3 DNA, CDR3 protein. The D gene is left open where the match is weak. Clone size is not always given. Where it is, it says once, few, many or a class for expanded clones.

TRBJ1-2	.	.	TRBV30	TGTGCCTGGATGACAACCGCCCATGGCTACACCTTC	CAWMTTAHGYTF
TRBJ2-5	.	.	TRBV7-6	TGTGCCAGCACCCTAGCCCAGCAAGAGACCCAGTACTTC	CASTLAQQETQYF
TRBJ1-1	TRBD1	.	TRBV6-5	TGTGCCAGCAGGCACAGGGGGCTCGGAGAGAACACTGAAGCTTTCTTT	CASRHRGLGENTEAFF
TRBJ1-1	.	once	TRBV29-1	TGCAGCGTTGTGGGGCAGACGGCTTTCTTT	CSVVGQTAFF
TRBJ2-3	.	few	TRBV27	TGTGCCAGCAGTTTATCTTGGCGGGGGCGCACAGATACGCAGTATTTT	CASSLSWRGRTDTQYF
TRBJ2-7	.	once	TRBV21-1	TGTGCCAGCAGCGGAATAACCCAGGGGGTCAGCTACGAGCAGTACTTC	CASSGITQGVSYEQYF
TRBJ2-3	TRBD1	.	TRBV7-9	TGTGCCAGCAGCAAAACAGGGGGTAGCACAGATACGCAGTATTTT	CASSKTGGSTDTQYF
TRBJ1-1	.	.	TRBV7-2	TGTGCCAGCAGCCCCCGCCCCTTGCCAAGCGCTGAAGCTTTCTTT	CASSPRPLPSAEAFF
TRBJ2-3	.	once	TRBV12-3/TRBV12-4	TGTGCCAGCGGGGGAGAGACCACAGATACGCAGTATTTT	CASGGETTDTQYF
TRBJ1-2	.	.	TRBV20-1	TGCAGTGCTAGAGGGACAGCAACAGCGGGCGGCTACACCTTC	CSARGTATAGGYTF
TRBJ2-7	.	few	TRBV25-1	TGTGCCAGCAGTGATGATCTGGGGGGCTACGAGCAGTACTTC	CASSDDLGGYEQYF
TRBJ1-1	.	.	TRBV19	TGTGCCAGTAGTCGCAGACGGACCATGAACACTGAAGCTTTCTTT	CASSRRRTMNTEAFF
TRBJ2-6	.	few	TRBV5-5	TGTGCCAGCAGCTTGGCCTCAGGGGTTACCCCTGGTGGGGCCAACGTCCTGACTTTC	CASSLASGVTPGGANVLTF
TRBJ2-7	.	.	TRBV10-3	TGTGCTATCAGTTTGGGGACCTCAAAAGTCGATGAGCAGTACTTC	CAISLGTSKVDEQYF
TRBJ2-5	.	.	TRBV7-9	TGTGCCAGCAGCTTAGCTAACTACATTCAAGGGACCCAGTACTTC	CASSLANYIQGTQYF
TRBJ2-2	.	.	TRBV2	TGTGCCAGCTACGATATTCCGAACACCGGGGAGCTGTTTTTT	CASYDIPNTGELFF
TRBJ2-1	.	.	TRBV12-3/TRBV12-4	TGTGCCAGCAGCTGGGACCAACAGCACAATGAGCAGTTCTTC	CASSWDQQHNEQFF
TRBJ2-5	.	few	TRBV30	TGTGCCTGGAACGGTGTGGTGGACCTTCAGTACTTC	CAWNGVVDLQYF
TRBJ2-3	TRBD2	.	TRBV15	TGTGCCACCAGCAGTCTCGGGGGGGACGCAAATACGCAGTATTTT	CATSSLGGDANTQYF
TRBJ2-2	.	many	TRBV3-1	TGTGCCAGCAGCCAACAGGGCACCGGGGAGCTGTTTTTT	CASSQQGTGELFF
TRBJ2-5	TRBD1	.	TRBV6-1	TGTGCCAGCAGTCGGGACAGGGTGGAAGAGACCCAGTACTTC	CASSRDRVEETQYF
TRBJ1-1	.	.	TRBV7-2	TGTGCCAGCAGGCCCGGCCGGGGGGTGAACACTGAAGCTTTCTTT	CASRPGRGVNTEAFF
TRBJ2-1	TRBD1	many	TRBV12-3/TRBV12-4	TGTGCTGTGAGGACAGGGGCCTACAATGAGCAGTTCTTC	CAVRTGAYNEQFF
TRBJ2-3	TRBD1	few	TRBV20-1	TGCAGTGCTGGACGGACAGGCCCTACCCCCCAGTATTTT	CSAGRTGPTPQYF
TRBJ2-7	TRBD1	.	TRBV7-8	TGTGCCAGCAGCGTGGAGACAGGGATAATCCACAATGAGCAGTACTTC	CASSVETGIIHNEQYF
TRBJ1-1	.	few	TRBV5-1	TGCGCCAGCAGCCAATTATCGCACCAGAACACTGAAGCTTTCTTT	CASSQLSHQNTEAFF
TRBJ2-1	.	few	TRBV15	TGTGCCACCAGCCTTAGGGACTATGAGCAGTTCTTC	CATSLRDYEQFF
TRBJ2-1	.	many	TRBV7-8	TGTGCCAGCAGCTTAGCACAATCCAATGAGCAGTTCTTC	CASSLAQSNEQFF
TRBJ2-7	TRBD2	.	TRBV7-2	TGTGCCAGCAGCTTAGAGGCTAGCGGCGGGGCGATGGTCTACGAGCAGTACTTC	CASSLEASGGAMVYEQYF